The next 14 T cell receptor beta chains were all read from a single sample in a study of identical twins. TCRdb re-called the 5' RACE reads through MiXCR, storing one row per CDR3 protein. The sample lists some 500,000 distinct CDR3 sequences, more than 9% seen once, with more than 2.5% in the top ten. These records were also assigned to another study, of yellow fever vaccine responses in identical twins.

Source material: PBMCs. All receptors derive from a woman between 18 and 29 years old in good health.

This clonotype occurred a few times. V usage is TRBV20-1 and J usage is TRBJ2-7; 10 bases agree with TRBD1. The germline V gene has CDR1 DFQATT and CDR2 SNEGSKA (reference sequence). The CDR3 has 13 residues. Losses at the gene ends were 6 bases for V and 3 bases for J; bases not matched to a gene: 5. The CDR3 bases are TGCAGTGCCGTCGGACAGGGGGTCTACGAGCAGTACTTC. This translates into CSAVGQGVYEQYF.

The CDR3 bases are TGTGCCAGCAGCTTGCCCATCGGGGGTATGTCCTACGAGCAGTACTTC. Its translation: CASSLPIGGMSYEQYF. The V call is TRBV5-4, the J call TRBJ2-7, with D possibly matching TRBD2 (6 bases). The germline gives CDR1 SGHNT, CDR2 YYREEE (reference sequence). This CDR3 contains 16 residues. V was pared by 1 base and J by 1 base, with 15 bases between.

This sequence joins TRBV4-3 and TRBJ2-7; no definite D call. This CDR3 is 16 amino acids long. Trimming left V 0 bases short and J 0 bases short, with 12 bases between. Germline-derived CDR1 and CDR2 are LGHNA and YSLEER. This CDR3 is CASSQDWSARSYEQYF. The CDR3 DNA is TGCGCCAGCAGCCAAGATTGGAGCGCCCGCTCCTACGAGCAGTACTTC.

The chain combines TRBV10-3 with TRBJ1-1; maybe TRBD1 (6 bases). Trimming took 2 bases from V and 7 from J, leaving 11 bases between them. CDR3 length: 13 amino acids. The V gene's germline CDR1 is ENHRY and CDR2 SYGVKD. The CDR3 reads CAISETGQFEAFF. In nucleotides, the CDR3 is TGTGCCATCAGTGAGACCGGACAGTTTGAAGCTTTCTTT.

This rearrangement joins TRBV6-1 to TRBJ2-1, with D tentatively TRBD1 (6 bases). Germline V gene lookup returns CDR1 MNHNS and CDR2 SASEGT. The CDR3 runs 14 residues. V lost 2 bases and J 8 bases, leaving 13 bases between the germline ends. The CDR3 DNA reads TGTGCCAGCAGTGAACAGGGGACGTTGGATGAGCAGTTCTTC. This translates into CASSEQGTLDEQFF.

This clonotype has a handful of counts. The chain joins TRBV9 to TRBJ2-7; 7 bases map to TRBD2. In germline, CDR1 is SGDLS, CDR2 YYNGEE. J gave up 3 bases and V 3 bases, and 3 bases lay outside the gene matches. This CDR3 has 13 amino acids. The CDR3: CASSAGGLYEQYF. In DNA, the CDR3 is TGTGCCAGCAGCGCGGGGGGTCTCTACGAGCAGTACTTC.

Ten or more counts support this clonotype. V gene TRBV29-1 combines with J gene TRBJ1-2, with a weak D call TRBD1 (6 bases). The CDR3 is 12 amino acids. Germline CDR1 is SQVTM and CDR2 is ANQGSEA. Trimming took off 1 base at V and 6 bases at J, with 9 bases between the two ends. This chain's CDR3 is CSVEGQENGYTF. CDR3 nucleotides: TGCAGCGTTGAAGGACAGGAGAATGGCTACACCTTC.

The rearrangement links TRBV28 to TRBJ2-7; the D is unclear. The CDR3 totals 11 residues. V was shortened by 7 bases and J by 3 bases, with 7 bases between the two germline ends. Germline V gene data show CDR1 as MDHEN and CDR2 as SYDVKM. CDR3 sequence: CASTANYEQYF. The CDR3 bases are TGTGCCAGCACCGCAAACTACGAGCAGTACTTC. The whole variable domain, filled in from reference TRBV28 and TRBJ2-7, reads DVKVTQSSRYLVKRTGEKVFLECVQDMDHENMFWYRQDPGLGLRLIYFSYDVKMKEKGDIPEGYSVSREKKERFSLILESASTNQTSMYLCASTANYEQYFGPGTRLTVT.

This clonotype was counted a few times. The chain joins TRBV7-9 to TRBJ2-1; 11 bases are a match to TRBD1. The V segment lost 4 bases and the J segment 15 bases; nucleotides outside the gene matches: 14. Per the germline V gene, CDR1 is SEHNR and CDR2 is FQNEAQ (reference sequence). The CDR3 runs 15 residues. The CDR3 loop reads CASSSGGTGGVYRFF. The CDR3 DNA is TGTGCCAGCAGCTCCGGGGGGACAGGGGGGGTTTATCGGTTCTTC.

V and J are TRBV25-1 and TRBJ2-1; 10 bases align to TRBD2. The CDR3 extends over 15 amino acids. V was pared by 4 bases and J by 9 bases, with 9 bases of the junction left unmatched. The V gene's germline CDR1 is MGHDK and CDR2 SYGVNS. CDR3 in amino acids: CASSAVAGGLPEQFF. CDR3 DNA sequence: TGTGCCAGCAGTGCGGTAGCGGGGGGCCTACCTGAGCAGTTCTTC.

This clonotype was counted a few times. The chain couples TRBV30 to TRBJ1-1; D may be TRBD1 (5 bases). Germline V gene sequence: CDR1 GTSNPN, CDR2 SVGIG (reference sequence). V lost 2 bases and J lost 0, with 13 bases in between. This CDR3 is built from 15 residues. The DNA for the CDR3 is TGTGCCTGGAGTACAAAGACAGCAATGAACACTGAAGCTTTCTTT. The encoded protein is CAWSTKTAMNTEAFF.

This clonotype was counted at least ten times. This chain uses TRBV5-1 with TRBJ1-1, with unresolved D. Germline CDR1 is SGHRS and CDR2 is YFSETQ. The CDR3 consists of 14 residues. The V end lost 0 bases, the J end lost 11 bases, and 17 bases lay between the germline ends. CDR3 bases: TGCGCCAGCAGCTTGGAGGCCCAGGCGAGTTATGCTTTCTTT. Translated, it gives CASSLEAQASYAFF.

This clonotype was counted at least ten times. V is TRBV7-8 and J is TRBJ2-5, with a weak D call TRBD1 (6 bases). V was clipped by 1 base and J by 10 bases, with 16 bases between them. Per germline, CDR1 SGHVS and CDR2 FQNEAQ. The CDR3 loop spans 14 amino acids. In nucleotides, the CDR3 is TGTGCCAGCAGCTTAGATGCCCTAAAGGGGGACCAGTACTTC. Translating it yields CASSLDALKGDQYF.

This clonotype was observed at least ten times. The chain uses TRBV28 and TRBJ2-3, with no clear D. The length of the CDR3 is 14 residues. Germline loops: CDR1 MDHEN, CDR2 SYDVKM. V lost 5 bases and J lost 2, with 11 bases in between. The DNA of the CDR3 is TGTGCCAGCAGTCCCCCTGGCGACACAGATACGCAGTATTTT. Residues: CASSPPGDTDTQYF.